This section outlines one TCR beta chain sequence together with its context. Its antigen is unknown. Primers for the PCR totalled 60 Vbeta and 13 Jbeta. The repertoire was sequenced with immunoSEQ multiplex PCR; TCRdb's copy has only in-frame clones and lacks some. The table includes around 50,000 clones, approximately 70% detected once. At the time of sampling, donors were nominally healthy, though unrecorded immune exposures were likely. This sample was taken from a study of cytomegalovirus exposure and HLA in healthy donors. V lost 1 base, J lost 0 bases, and 16 bases lay in between. CDR1 MGHRA and CDR2 YSYEKL come from the germline V gene. This CDR3 has 17 residues. Findings and limits, study-wide: There were around 160 TCR beta chains listed as cytomegalovirus-associated. The study assumed roughly uniform donor sequencing depth for presence/absence analyses.

This TCR was sampled from a man aged 25-45 years in good health and CMV-seronegative. Sequencing was carried out using PBMCs. The gene calls are TRBV4-1 and TRBJ2-7; a possible D gene is TRBD2 (6 bases). In DNA, the CDR3 is TGCGCCAGCAGCCAAGCTAGGAGACTAGAGAGCTCCTACGAGCAGTACTTC. Residues: CASSQARRLESSYEQYF.